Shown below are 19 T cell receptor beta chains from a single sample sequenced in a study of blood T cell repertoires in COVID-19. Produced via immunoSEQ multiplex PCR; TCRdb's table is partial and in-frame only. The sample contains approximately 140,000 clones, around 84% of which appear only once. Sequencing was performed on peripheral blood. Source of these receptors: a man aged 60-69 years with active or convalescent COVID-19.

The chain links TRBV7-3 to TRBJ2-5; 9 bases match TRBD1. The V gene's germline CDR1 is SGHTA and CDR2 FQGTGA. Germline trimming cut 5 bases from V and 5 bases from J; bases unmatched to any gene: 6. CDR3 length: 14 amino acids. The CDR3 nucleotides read TGTGCCAGCAGCCCACAGGGGGCTCGGGAGACCCAGTACTTC. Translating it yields CASSPQGARETQYF.

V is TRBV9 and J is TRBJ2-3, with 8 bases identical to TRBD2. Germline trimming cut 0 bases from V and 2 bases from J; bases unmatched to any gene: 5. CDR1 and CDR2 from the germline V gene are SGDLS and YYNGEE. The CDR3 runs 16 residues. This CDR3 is CASSVGLAGPTDTQYF. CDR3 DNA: TGTGCCAGCAGCGTAGGTCTAGCGGGCCCCACAGATACGCAGTATTTT.

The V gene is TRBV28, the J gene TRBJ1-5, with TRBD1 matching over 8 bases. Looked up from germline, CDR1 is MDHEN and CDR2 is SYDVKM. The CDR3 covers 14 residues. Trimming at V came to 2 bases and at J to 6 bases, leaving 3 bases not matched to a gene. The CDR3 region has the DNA TGTGCCAGCAGTTTACGACAGGGGAGTCAGCCCCAGCATTTT. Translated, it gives CASSLRQGSQPQHF. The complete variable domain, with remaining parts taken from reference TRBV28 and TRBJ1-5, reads DVKVTQSSRYLVKRTGEKVFLECVQDMDHENMFWYRQDPGLGLRLIYFSYDVKMKEKGDIPEGYSVSREKKERFSLILESASTNQTSMYLCASSLRQGSQPQHFGDGTRLSIL.

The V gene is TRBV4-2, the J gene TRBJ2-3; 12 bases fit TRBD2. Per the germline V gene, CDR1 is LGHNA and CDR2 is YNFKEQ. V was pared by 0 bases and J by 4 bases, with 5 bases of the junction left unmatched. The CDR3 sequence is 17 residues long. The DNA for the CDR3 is TGTGCCAGCAGCCAAGAGACTAGCGGGAGAAGCGCAGATACGCAGTATTTT. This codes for CASSQETSGRSADTQYF.

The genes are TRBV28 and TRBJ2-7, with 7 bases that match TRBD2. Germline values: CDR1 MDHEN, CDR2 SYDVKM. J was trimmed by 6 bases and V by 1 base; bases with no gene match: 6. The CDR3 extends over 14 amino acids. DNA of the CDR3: TGTGCCAGCAGTTTATTATCGGGGGGTCGCGAGCAGTACTTC. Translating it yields CASSLLSGGREQYF.

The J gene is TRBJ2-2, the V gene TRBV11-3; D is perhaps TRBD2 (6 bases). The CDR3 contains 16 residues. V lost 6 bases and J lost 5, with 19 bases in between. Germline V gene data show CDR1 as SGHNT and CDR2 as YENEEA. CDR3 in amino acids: CASSPSVGGLTGELFF. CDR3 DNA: TGTGCCAGCAGTCCCTCGGTGGGAGGATTGACCGGGGAGCTGTTTTTT.

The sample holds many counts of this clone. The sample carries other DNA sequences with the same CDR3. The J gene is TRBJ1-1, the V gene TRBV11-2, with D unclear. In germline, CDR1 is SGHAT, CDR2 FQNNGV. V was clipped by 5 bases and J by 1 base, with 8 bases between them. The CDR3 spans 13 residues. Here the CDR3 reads CASSPDTNTEAFF. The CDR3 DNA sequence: TGTGCCAGCAGCCCCGACACGAACACTGAAGCTTTCTTT.

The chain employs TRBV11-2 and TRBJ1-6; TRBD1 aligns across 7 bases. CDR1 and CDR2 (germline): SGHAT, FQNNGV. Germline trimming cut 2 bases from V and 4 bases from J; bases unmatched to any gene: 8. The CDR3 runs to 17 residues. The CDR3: CASSLNGQAFYNSPLHF. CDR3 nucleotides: TGTGCCAGCAGCTTAAACGGACAGGCCTTTTATAATTCACCCCTCCACTTT.

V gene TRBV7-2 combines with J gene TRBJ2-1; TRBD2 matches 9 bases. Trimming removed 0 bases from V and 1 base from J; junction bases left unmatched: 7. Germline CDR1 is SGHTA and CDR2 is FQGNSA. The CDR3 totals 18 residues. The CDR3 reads CASSLARGAGGSYNEQFF. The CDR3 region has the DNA TGTGCCAGCAGCTTAGCCCGGGGAGCGGGGGGTTCCTACAATGAGCAGTTCTTC.

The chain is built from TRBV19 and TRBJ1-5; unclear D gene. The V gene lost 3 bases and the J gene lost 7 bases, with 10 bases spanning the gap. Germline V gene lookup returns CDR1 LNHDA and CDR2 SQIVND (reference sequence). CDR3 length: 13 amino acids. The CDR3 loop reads CASSMGARQPQHF. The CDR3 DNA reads TGTGCCAGTAGTATGGGCGCGCGACAGCCCCAGCATTTT.

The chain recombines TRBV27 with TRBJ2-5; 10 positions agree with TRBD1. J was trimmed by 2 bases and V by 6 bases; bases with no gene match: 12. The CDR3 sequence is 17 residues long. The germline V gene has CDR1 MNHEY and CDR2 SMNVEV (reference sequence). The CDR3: CASRPYSGTGAQETQYF. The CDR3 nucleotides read TGTGCCAGCAGACCTTACTCCGGGACAGGGGCACAAGAGACCCAGTACTTC.

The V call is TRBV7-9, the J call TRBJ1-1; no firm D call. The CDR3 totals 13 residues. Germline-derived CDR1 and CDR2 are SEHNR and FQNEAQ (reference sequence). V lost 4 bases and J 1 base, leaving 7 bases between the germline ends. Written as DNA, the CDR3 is TGTGCCAGCAGCTCGCAACAGAACACTGAAGCTTTCTTT. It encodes CASSSQQNTEAFF.

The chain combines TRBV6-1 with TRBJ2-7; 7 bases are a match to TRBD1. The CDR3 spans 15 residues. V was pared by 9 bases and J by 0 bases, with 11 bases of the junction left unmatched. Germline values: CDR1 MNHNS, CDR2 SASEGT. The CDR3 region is CASSRGDRFSYEQYF. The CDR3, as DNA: TGTGCCAGTTCACGAGGGGACAGATTCTCCTACGAGCAGTACTTC.

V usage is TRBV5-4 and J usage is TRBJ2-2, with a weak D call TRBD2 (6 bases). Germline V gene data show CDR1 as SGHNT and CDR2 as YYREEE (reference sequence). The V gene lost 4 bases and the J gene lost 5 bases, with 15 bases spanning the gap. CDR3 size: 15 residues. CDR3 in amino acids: CASSPPLGGTGELFF. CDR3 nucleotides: TGTGCCAGCAGCCCCCCGTTAGGAGGGACCGGGGAGCTGTTTTTT. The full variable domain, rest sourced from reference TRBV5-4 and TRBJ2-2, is ETGVTQSPTHLIKTRGQQVTLRCSSQSGHNTVSWYQQALGQGPQFIFQYYREEENGRGNFPPRFSGLQFPNYSSELNVNALELDDSALYLCASSPPLGGTGELFFGEGSRLTVL.

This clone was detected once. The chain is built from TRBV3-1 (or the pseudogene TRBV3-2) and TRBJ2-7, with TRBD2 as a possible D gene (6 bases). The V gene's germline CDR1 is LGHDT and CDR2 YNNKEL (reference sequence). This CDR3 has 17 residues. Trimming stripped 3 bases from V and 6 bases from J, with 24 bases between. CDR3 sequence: CASSHQEGIAEGLEQYF. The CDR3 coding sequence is TGTGCCAGCAGCCACCAGGAGGGAATAGCGGAGGGACTCGAGCAGTACTTC.

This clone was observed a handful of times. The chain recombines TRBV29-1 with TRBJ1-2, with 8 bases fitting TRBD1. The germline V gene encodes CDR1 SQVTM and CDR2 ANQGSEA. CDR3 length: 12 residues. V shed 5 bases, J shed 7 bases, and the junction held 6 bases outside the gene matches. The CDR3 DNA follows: TGCAGCGTTTTTCAGGGGGCGTTTGGCTACACCTTC. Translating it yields CSVFQGAFGYTF.

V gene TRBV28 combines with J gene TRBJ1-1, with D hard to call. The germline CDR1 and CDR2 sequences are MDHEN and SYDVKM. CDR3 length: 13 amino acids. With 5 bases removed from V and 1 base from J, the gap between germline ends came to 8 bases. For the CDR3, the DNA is TGTGCCAGCAGTCCCTACCCGAACACTGAAGCTTTCTTT. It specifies CASSPYPNTEAFF.

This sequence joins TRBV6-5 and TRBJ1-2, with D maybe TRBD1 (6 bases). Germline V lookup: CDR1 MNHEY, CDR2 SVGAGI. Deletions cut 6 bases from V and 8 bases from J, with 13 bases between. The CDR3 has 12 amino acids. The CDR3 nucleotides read TGTGCCAGCAGAGCCGGACAGTCCGGCTACACCTTC. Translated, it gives CASRAGQSGYTF.

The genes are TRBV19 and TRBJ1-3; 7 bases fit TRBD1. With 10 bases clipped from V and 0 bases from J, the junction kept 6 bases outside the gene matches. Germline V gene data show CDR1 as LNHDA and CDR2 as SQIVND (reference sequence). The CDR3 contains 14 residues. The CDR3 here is CATNDRDSGNTIYF. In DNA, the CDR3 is TGTGCCACCAACGACAGGGACTCTGGAAACACCATATATTTT.